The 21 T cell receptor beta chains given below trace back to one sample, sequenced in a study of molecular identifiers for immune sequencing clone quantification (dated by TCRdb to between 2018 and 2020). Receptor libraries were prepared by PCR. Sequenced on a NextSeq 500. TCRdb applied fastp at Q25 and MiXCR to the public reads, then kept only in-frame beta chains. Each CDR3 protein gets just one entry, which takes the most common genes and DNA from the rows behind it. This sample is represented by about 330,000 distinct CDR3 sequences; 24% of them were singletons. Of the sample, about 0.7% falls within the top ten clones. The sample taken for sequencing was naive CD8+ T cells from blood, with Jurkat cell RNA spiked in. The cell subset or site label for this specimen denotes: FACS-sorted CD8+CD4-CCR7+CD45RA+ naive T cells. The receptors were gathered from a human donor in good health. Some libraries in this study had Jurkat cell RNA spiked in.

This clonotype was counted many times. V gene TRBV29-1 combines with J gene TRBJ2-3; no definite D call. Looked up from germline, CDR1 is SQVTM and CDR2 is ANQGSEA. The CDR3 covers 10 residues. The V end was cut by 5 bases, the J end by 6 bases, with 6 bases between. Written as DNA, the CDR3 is TGCAGCGTTTCGCTGGATACGCAGTATTTT. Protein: CSVSLDTQYF.

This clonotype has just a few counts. The CDR3 loop reads CASSLDILVGYTF. In DNA, the CDR3 is TGTGCCAGCAGTTTAGACATCCTAGTCGGCTACACCTTC. V and J are TRBV12-3 or TRBV12-4 and TRBJ1-2; D remains unclear. CDR3 length: 13 amino acids. Trimming cost V 1 base and J 8 bases, with 11 bases left between them.

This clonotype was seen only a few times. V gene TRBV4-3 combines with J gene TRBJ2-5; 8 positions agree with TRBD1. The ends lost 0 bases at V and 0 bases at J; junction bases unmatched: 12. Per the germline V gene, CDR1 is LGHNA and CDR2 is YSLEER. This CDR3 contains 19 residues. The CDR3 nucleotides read TGCGCCAGCAGCCAAGACCTAAAGAGGACAGGGATCGACCAAGAGACCCAGTACTTC. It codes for CASSQDLKRTGIDQETQYF.

The CDR3 sequence is CASSQPGFYEQYF. The CDR3 DNA reads TGTGCCAGCAGCCAACCGGGTTTCTACGAGCAGTACTTC. The chain couples TRBV7-2 to TRBJ2-7; no clear D gene. This CDR3 spans 13 amino acids. Germline V gene lookup returns CDR1 SGHTA and CDR2 FQGNSA. V lost 5 bases to trimming and J lost 3 bases, with 11 bases between them.

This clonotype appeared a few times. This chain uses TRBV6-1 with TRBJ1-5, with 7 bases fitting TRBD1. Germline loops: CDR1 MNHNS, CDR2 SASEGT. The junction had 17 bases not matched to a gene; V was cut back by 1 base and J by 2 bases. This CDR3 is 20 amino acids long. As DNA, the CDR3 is TGTGCCAGCAGTGAAGTTTCTCGGCGGACCTGGACAGGTCGCAATCAGCCCCAGCATTTT. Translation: CASSEVSRRTWTGRNQPQHF.

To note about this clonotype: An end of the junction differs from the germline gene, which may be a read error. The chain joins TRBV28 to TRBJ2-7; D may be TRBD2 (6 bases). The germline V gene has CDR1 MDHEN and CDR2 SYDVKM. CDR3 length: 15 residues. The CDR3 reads CAGSLPGTGFYEQYF. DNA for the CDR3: TGTGCCGGCAGTTTACCCGGGACTGGGTTCTACGAGCAGTACTTC.

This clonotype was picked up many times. In nucleotides, the CDR3 is TGCGCCAGCAGCTTGACGGGACAGCCCTCCGAGCAGTACTTC. Protein sequence: CASSLTGQPSEQYF. The chain employs TRBV5-1 and TRBJ2-7; 7 bases map to TRBD1. This CDR3 is 14 amino acids long. V shed 1 base, J shed 6 bases, and the junction held 7 bases outside the gene matches. Germline lookup yields CDR1 SGHRS and CDR2 YFSETQ.

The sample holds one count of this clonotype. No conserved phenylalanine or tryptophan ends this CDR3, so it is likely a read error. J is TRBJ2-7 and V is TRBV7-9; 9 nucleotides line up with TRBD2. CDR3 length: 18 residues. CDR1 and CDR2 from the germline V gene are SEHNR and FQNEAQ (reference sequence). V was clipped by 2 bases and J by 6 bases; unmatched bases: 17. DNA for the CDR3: TGTGCCAGCAGCTTAAGTCCAAGGGTTGGCGGGAGGGCCTCCGAGCAGTACCTC. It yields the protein CASSLSPRVGGRASEQYL.

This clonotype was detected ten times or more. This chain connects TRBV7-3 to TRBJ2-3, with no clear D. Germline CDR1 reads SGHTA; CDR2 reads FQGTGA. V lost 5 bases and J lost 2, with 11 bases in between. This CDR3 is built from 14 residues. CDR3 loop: CASSTIQDTDTQYF. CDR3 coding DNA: TGTGCCAGCAGCACCATTCAAGACACAGATACGCAGTATTTT.

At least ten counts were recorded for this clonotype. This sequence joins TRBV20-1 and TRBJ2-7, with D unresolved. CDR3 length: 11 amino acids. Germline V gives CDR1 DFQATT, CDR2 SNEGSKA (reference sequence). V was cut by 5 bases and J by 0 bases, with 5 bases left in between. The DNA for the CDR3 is TGCAGTGCTGCTGACTCCTACGAGCAGTACTTC. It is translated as CSAADSYEQYF.

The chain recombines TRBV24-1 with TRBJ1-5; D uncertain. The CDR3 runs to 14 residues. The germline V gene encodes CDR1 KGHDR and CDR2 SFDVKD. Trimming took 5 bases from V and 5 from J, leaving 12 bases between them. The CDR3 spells CATSATRPDQPQHF. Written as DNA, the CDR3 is TGTGCCACCAGTGCTACCCGTCCCGATCAGCCCCAGCATTTT.

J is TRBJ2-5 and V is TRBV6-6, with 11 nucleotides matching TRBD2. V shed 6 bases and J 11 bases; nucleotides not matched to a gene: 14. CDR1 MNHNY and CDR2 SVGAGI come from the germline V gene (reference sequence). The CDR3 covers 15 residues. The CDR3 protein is CASRPTSGGNNEQYF. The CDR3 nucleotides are TGTGCCAGCAGACCAACTAGCGGGGGCAACAATGAGCAGTACTTC.

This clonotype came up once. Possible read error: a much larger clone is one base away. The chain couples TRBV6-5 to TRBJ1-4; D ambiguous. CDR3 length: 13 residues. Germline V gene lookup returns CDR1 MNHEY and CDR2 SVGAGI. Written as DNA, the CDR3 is TGTGTCAGCAGTTATCTCGAAGGGGAAAAACTGTTTTTT. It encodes CVSSYLEGEKLFF.

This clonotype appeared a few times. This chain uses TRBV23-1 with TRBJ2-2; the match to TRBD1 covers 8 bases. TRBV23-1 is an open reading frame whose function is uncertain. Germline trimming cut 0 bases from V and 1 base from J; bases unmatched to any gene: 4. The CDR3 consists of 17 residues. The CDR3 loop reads CASSQSTGAGNTGELFF. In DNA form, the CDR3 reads TGCGCCAGCAGTCAATCGACAGGGGCCGGGAACACCGGGGAGCTGTTTTTT.

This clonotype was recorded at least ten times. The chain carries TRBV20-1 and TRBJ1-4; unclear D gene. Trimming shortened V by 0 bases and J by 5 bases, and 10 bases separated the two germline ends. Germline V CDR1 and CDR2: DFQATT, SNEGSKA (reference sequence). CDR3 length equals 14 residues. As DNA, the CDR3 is TGCAGTGCTAGAGATGCCCGGCAGAATGAAAAACTGTTTTTT. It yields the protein CSARDARQNEKLFF.

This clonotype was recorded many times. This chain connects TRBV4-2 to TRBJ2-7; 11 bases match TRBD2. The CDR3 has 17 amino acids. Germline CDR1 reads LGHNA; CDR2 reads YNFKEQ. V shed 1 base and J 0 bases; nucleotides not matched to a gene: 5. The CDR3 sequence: CASSQVTSGDSSYEQYF. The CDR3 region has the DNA TGTGCCAGCAGCCAAGTGACTAGCGGGGACAGCTCCTACGAGCAGTACTTC.

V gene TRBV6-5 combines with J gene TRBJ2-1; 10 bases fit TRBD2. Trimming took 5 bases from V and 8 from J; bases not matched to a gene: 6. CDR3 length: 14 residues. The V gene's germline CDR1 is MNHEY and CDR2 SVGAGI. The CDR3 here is CASSPRTSGDEQFF. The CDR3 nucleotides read TGTGCCAGCAGTCCACGGACTAGCGGAGATGAGCAGTTCTTC.

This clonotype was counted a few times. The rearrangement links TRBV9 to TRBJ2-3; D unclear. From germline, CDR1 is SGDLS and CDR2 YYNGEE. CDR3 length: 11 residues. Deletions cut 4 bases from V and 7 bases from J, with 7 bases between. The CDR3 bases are TGTGCCAGCAGCCCCCGGAATACGCAGTATTTT. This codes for CASSPRNTQYF.

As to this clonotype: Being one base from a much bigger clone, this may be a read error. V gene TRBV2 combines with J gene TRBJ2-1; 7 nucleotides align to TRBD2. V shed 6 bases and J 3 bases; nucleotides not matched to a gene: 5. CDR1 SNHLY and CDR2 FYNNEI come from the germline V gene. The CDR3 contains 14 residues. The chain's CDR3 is CASRGGSNYNEQFF. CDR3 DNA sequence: TGTGCCAGCAGGGGCGGGAGTAACTACAATGAGCAGTTCTTC.

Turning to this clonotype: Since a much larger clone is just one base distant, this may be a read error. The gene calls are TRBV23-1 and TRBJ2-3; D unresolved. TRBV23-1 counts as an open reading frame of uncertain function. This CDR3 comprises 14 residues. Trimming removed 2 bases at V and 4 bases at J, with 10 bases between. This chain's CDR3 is CASSQRPSSDTQYF. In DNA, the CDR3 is TGCGCCAGCAGTCAACGCCCAAGCTCAGATACGCAGTATTTT.

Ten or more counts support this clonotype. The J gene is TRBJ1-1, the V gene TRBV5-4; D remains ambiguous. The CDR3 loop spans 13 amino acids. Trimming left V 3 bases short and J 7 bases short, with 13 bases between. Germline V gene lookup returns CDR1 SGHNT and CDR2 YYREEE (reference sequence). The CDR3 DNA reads TGTGCCAGCAGCTCATTACCCACGGATGAAGCTTTCTTT. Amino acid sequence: CASSSLPTDEAFF.